Below are 18 T cell receptor beta chains sequenced from a single sample in a study of T-cell reconstitution after alpha-beta-depleted transplantation in children. The TCRbeta library incorporated unique molecular identifiers. TCRdb passed the PCR reads through MiXCR, listing each CDR3 protein once. Among some 200,000 distinct CDR3 sequences listed, less than 8% were seen once. Sequencing used PBMCs from the stem cell graft donor, obtained from the stem cell graft. Source of these receptors: a human donor who donated a stem cell graft to a child with Wiskott-Aldrich syndrome.

This clonotype was seen repeatedly, ten times or more. The chain couples TRBV20-1 to TRBJ1-3, with a possible D match to TRBD1 (5 bases). With 6 bases removed from V and 5 bases from J, the gap between germline ends came to 14 bases. Germline CDR1 is DFQATT and CDR2 is SNEGSKA (reference sequence). This CDR3 comprises 13 residues. CDR3 protein: CSARPMDRNTIYF. CDR3 DNA sequence: TGCAGTGCCCGTCCTATGGACAGAAACACCATATATTTT.

In its sample, this clonotype was seen many times. This sequence joins TRBV7-8 and TRBJ1-2; D is unclear. The length of the CDR3 is 14 residues. The V and J ends lost 3 bases and 4 bases respectively, with 12 bases between them. The V gene's germline CDR1 is SGHVS and CDR2 FQNEAQ. The CDR3 is CASSFAEIFYGYTF. CDR3 nucleotide sequence: TGTGCCAGCAGCTTCGCAGAAATTTTCTATGGCTACACCTTC.

This clonotype was picked up many times. The chain is built from TRBV5-1 and TRBJ2-5; perhaps TRBD2 as D (6 bases). The CDR3 covers 13 residues. The germline CDR1 and CDR2 sequences are SGHRS and YFSETQ. V lost 2 bases and J lost 2, with 7 bases in between. The CDR3 DNA sequence: TGCGCCAGCAGCTTTAGCGGTCAAGAGACCCAGTACTTC. This gives the protein CASSFSGQETQYF. Full variable domain (rest looked up from reference TRBV5-1 and TRBJ2-5): KAGVTQTPRYLIKTRGQQVTLSCSPISGHRSVSWYQQTPGQGLQFLFEYFSETQRNKGNFPGRFSGRQFSNSRSEMNVSTLELGDSALYLCASSFSGQETQYFGPGTRLLVL.

This clonotype has just a few counts. The rearrangement links TRBV6-2 or TRBV6-3 to TRBJ2-7, with 9 nucleotides matching TRBD2. This CDR3 contains 14 residues. CDR1 is MNHEY, CDR2 SVGEGT, per germline. J was trimmed by 0 bases and V by 7 bases; bases with no gene match: 4. This CDR3 is CASMASGISYEQYF. In DNA form, the CDR3 reads TGTGCCAGCATGGCTAGCGGGATCTCCTACGAGCAGTACTTC.

This clonotype was seen repeatedly, ten times or more. The V gene is TRBV20-1, the J gene TRBJ1-5, with no clear D. The CDR3 runs 12 residues. Trimming shortened V by 6 bases and J by 5 bases, and 11 bases separated the two germline ends. Germline CDR1 reads DFQATT; CDR2 reads SNEGSKA (reference sequence). The chain's CDR3 is CSAQFGDQPQHF. The CDR3 bases are TGCAGTGCACAATTCGGAGATCAGCCCCAGCATTTT.

This clonotype has more than one count but fewer than ten. V usage is TRBV15 and J usage is TRBJ2-1, with D maybe TRBD2 (7 bases). The CDR3 runs to 14 residues. The V end was cut by 11 bases, the J end by 4 bases, with 18 bases between. Looked up from germline, CDR1 is LNHNV and CDR2 is YYDKDF (reference sequence). CDR3 residues: CAAKGGNLYNEQFF. In DNA, the CDR3 is TGTGCCGCGAAGGGGGGGAATTTATACAATGAGCAGTTCTTC. Variable domain in full (rest from reference TRBV15 and TRBJ2-1): DAMVIQNPRYQVTQFGKPVTLSCSQTLNHNVMYWYQQKSSQAPKLLFHYYDKDFNNEADTPDNFQSRRPNTSFCFLDIRSPGLGDTAMYLCAAKGGNLYNEQFFGPGTRLTVL.

The table lists this clonotype with many counts. The V gene is TRBV2, the J gene TRBJ2-3; D may be TRBD1 (6 bases). V lost 10 bases, J lost 0 bases, and 14 bases lay in between. Germline V gene lookup returns CDR1 SNHLY and CDR2 FYNNEI. CDR3 length: 14 residues. CDR3 nucleotide sequence: TGTGCCATCCCCGGACAGTCTAGCACAGATACGCAGTATTTT. This translates into CAIPGQSSTDTQYF.

This clonotype was counted many times. The chain is built from TRBV20-1 and TRBJ2-7; maybe TRBD1 (6 bases). Deletions cut 5 bases from V and 9 bases from J, with 11 bases between. Germline CDR1 is DFQATT and CDR2 is SNEGSKA (reference sequence). The CDR3 is 10 amino acids. CDR3 loop: CSAWGQGQYF. CDR3 nucleotide sequence: TGCAGTGCTTGGGGGCAGGGGCAGTACTTC.

V usage is TRBV11-2 and J usage is TRBJ2-1; the D call may be TRBD1 or TRBD2 (6 bases each). V dropped 5 bases and J dropped 4 bases, with 21 bases sitting between them. CDR1 and CDR2 (germline): SGHAT, FQNNGV. The CDR3 spans 17 residues. The chain's CDR3 is CASSPFGGNQAYNEQFF. CDR3 DNA sequence: TGTGCCAGCAGCCCCTTCGGGGGCAACCAGGCTTACAATGAGCAGTTCTTC.

This clonotype came up a few times. The rearrangement joins TRBV10-2 to TRBJ1-5, with D perhaps TRBD1 (6 bases). The V gene lost 8 bases and the J gene lost 3 bases, with 8 bases spanning the gap. The CDR3 runs 12 residues. In germline, CDR1 is WSHSY, CDR2 SAAADI. The CDR3 reads CASGQPNQPQHF. The DNA of the CDR3 is TGCGCCAGCGGACAGCCCAATCAGCCCCAGCATTTT.

At least ten counts were recorded for this clonotype. V gene TRBV7-2 combines with J gene TRBJ2-5; D may be TRBD2 (7 bases). The CDR3 contains 14 residues. In germline, CDR1 is SGHTA, CDR2 FQGNSA. V lost 2 bases and J lost 6, with 13 bases in between. For the CDR3, the DNA is TGTGCCAGCAGCTTAAGGAGGGGGGGGAAGACCCAGTACTTC. Translated: CASSLRRGGKTQYF.

This clonotype has at least ten counts. This chain links TRBV5-1 with TRBJ1-1, with 8 bases that match TRBD1. The CDR3 runs to 14 residues. From germline, CDR1 is SGHRS and CDR2 YFSETQ. Trimming took 4 bases from V and 5 from J; bases not matched to a gene: 7. CDR3 nucleotides: TGCGCCAGCAGCGCCCAGGGGGCCAGGACTGAAGCTTTCTTT. Translating gives CASSAQGARTEAFF.

This clonotype was observed at least ten times. This chain links TRBV5-1 with TRBJ1-1; D gene ambiguous. The CDR3 length is 18 residues. Germline lookup yields CDR1 SGHRS and CDR2 YFSETQ. V gave up 2 bases and J gave up 3 bases, with 23 bases separating them. The CDR3 bases are TGCGCCAGCAGCTTCTGGGCATTCCTAGGGCAGGCGGACACTGAAGCTTTCTTT. Residues: CASSFWAFLGQADTEAFF.

This clonotype occurred many times. This chain links TRBV4-2 with TRBJ2-1; TRBD2 might be the D (6 bases). Looked up from germline, CDR1 is LGHNA and CDR2 is YNFKEQ. This CDR3 has 14 residues. Trimming took 0 bases from V and 7 from J, leaving 10 bases between them. CDR3 residues: CASSQDRLANEQFF. CDR3 nucleotide sequence: TGTGCCAGCAGCCAAGACAGGCTAGCGAATGAGCAGTTCTTC.

The V and J genes are TRBV30 and TRBJ1-1; tentatively, D is TRBD1 (6 bases). The CDR3 is made up of 13 amino acids. Germline CDR1 reads GTSNPN; CDR2 reads SVGIG (reference sequence). V was trimmed by 6 bases and J by 5 bases, leaving 16 bases between them. The DNA of the CDR3 is TGTGCCTGTTCTTCAGGGGTTTGGACTGAAGCTTTCTTT. It is translated as CACSSGVWTEAFF.

A remark on this clonotype: This may arise from a read error, as a much more abundant clone is one base away. The chain uses TRBV3-1 and TRBJ2-1, with 7 bases that match TRBD2. CDR3 length equals 14 residues. V lost 3 bases and J lost 6; bases outside the gene matches: 5. Germline lookup yields CDR1 LGHDT and CDR2 YNNKEL (reference sequence). CDR3 region: CASSHWGGPNEQFF. The CDR3 region has the DNA TGTGCCAGCAGCCACTGGGGGGGACCCAATGAGCAGTTCTTC.

About this clonotype itself: A much larger clone sits a single nucleotide away, making a read error possible. The chain recombines TRBV29-1 with TRBJ2-1; 9 bases map to TRBD1. Per germline, CDR1 SQVTM and CDR2 ANQGSEA. The CDR3 is 15 residues long. In DNA form, the CDR3 reads TGCAGCGTTGAAAGACAGGGGGGAAAATACAATGTGCAGTTCTTC. This gives the protein CSVERQGGKYNVQFF.

This clonotype was recorded a few times. The CDR3 here is CASSLDRTNTGELFF. DNA of the CDR3: TGTGCCAGCAGCCTTGACAGGACGAACACCGGGGAGCTGTTTTTT. V and J are TRBV13 and TRBJ2-2; D perhaps matches TRBD1 (6 bases). Looked up from germline, CDR1 is PRHDT and CDR2 is FYEKMQ (reference sequence). V shed 5 bases and J shed 0 bases, with 10 bases lying between them. The CDR3 loop spans 15 amino acids.